A single sample gave rise to the 17 T cell receptor beta chains below, sequenced in a study of blood T cell repertoires in COVID-19. Method: immunoSEQ multiplex PCR; TCRdb's copy keeps in-frame clones and lacks some. The sample holds about 180,000 clones, roughly 88% seen once. The sequenced sample consisted of peripheral blood. Every receptor here comes from a woman aged 25 to 39 with acute or convalescent COVID-19.

V gene TRBV28 combines with J gene TRBJ2-1, with TRBD2 matching 8 bases. CDR3 length: 18 residues. Trimming took 1 base from V and 0 from J; bases not matched to a gene: 8. From germline, CDR1 is MDHEN and CDR2 SYDVKM. CDR3 loop: CASSLSVGGLVSYNEQFF. In nucleotides, the CDR3 is TGTGCCAGCAGTTTATCGGTCGGGGGACTAGTCTCCTACAATGAGCAGTTCTTC.

The chain joins TRBV2 to TRBJ2-1, with TRBD2 as a possible D gene (7 bases). V shed 11 bases and J shed 8 bases, with 25 bases lying between them. The CDR3 runs 15 residues. Germline CDR1 is SNHLY and CDR2 is FYNNEI. CDR3 in DNA: TGTGCCGGGGGGGCTAAATGGAGGGCCGGGGATGAGCAGTTCTTC. Translating it yields CAGGAKWRAGDEQFF.

The rearrangement uses TRBV19 and TRBJ1-1, with D unresolved. The V gene's germline CDR1 is LNHDA and CDR2 SQIVND (reference sequence). The CDR3 is 14 residues long. Trimming removed 3 bases at V and 5 bases at J, with 13 bases between. CDR3 amino acids: CASSIWSERTEAFF. In DNA form, the CDR3 reads TGTGCCAGTAGTATTTGGAGCGAAAGAACTGAAGCTTTCTTT.

The rearrangement joins TRBV5-1 to TRBJ2-5; 14 nucleotides line up with TRBD2. Germline loops: CDR1 SGHRS, CDR2 YFSETQ. CDR3 length equals 19 residues. Trimming cost V 3 bases and J 3 bases; bases outside gene matches: 13. CDR3 bases: TGCGCCAGCAGCTCTTCCGGGACTAGCGGGAGAGGGTTGGAAGAGACCCAGTACTTC. Its translation is CASSSSGTSGRGLEETQYF.

The chain couples TRBV12-3 or TRBV12-4 to TRBJ1-1, with a weak D call TRBD1 (6 bases). This CDR3 is built from 12 residues. The V gene lost 6 bases and the J gene lost 11 bases, with 16 bases spanning the gap. The CDR3 spells CASSGGPQQAFF. The CDR3 DNA sequence: TGTGCCAGCAGCGGGGGGCCCCAGCAGGCTTTCTTT.

The rearrangement joins TRBV2 to TRBJ1-1, with TRBD1 matching 8 bases. Germline V gene lookup returns CDR1 SNHLY and CDR2 FYNNEI. There are 18 residues in the CDR3. Losses at the gene ends were 5 bases for V and 0 bases for J; bases not matched to a gene: 14. CDR3 loop: CASSSTGTGFRMNTEAFF. The CDR3 DNA reads TGTGCCAGCAGTAGCACCGGGACAGGATTCCGCATGAACACTGAAGCTTTCTTT.

V usage is TRBV28 and J usage is TRBJ2-7; TRBD2 matches at 7 bases. The CDR3 length is 15 residues. With V trimmed by 4 bases and J by 0 bases, 6 bases remained unmatched. Germline lookup yields CDR1 MDHEN and CDR2 SYDVKM. The CDR3 nucleotides read TGTGCCAGCAGTTGGGGGGGAGAGGGCTCCTACGAGCAGTACTTC. It translates to CASSWGGEGSYEQYF.

This clone was detected many times. The chain joins TRBV4-1 to TRBJ1-3; D gene unclear. Between the trimmed V and J ends, which lost 1 base and 8 bases, there was a span of 6 bases. CDR1 MGHRA and CDR2 YSYEKL come from the germline V gene. The CDR3 has 12 residues. The CDR3 DNA reads as TGCGCCAGCAGCCAAGGGAGGGACACCATATATTTT. This codes for CASSQGRDTIYF.

The chain couples TRBV11-3 to TRBJ2-2, with D tentatively TRBD2 (5 bases). Germline values: CDR1 SGHNT, CDR2 YENEEA. Trimming removed 3 bases at V and 5 bases at J, with 7 bases between. There are 13 residues in the CDR3. The CDR3 sequence is CASSFTSTGELFF. CDR3 DNA: TGTGCCAGCAGCTTTACTAGTACCGGGGAGCTGTTTTTT.

The chain carries TRBV4-1 and TRBJ2-1; TRBD2 agrees at 10 bases. V shed 7 bases, J shed 5 bases, and the junction held 5 bases outside the gene matches. CDR1 and CDR2 (germline): MGHRA, YSYEKL. The CDR3 extends over 14 amino acids. The CDR3 coding sequence is TGCGCCAGCAAATCTAGCGGGAGCCACAATGAGCAGTTCTTC. It codes for CASKSSGSHNEQFF.

This clone was observed once. The J gene is TRBJ1-1, the V gene TRBV5-8; 9 bases align to TRBD1. Germline V lookup: CDR1 SGHTS, CDR2 YDEGEE. There are 14 residues in the CDR3. After removal of 4 bases from V and 7 bases from J, the junction contained 8 bases not matched to a gene. The CDR3, as DNA: TGTGCCAGCAGCGTACAGGGGGCATTTGGTGAAGCTTTCTTT. It specifies CASSVQGAFGEAFF.

This chain uses TRBV4-1 with TRBJ1-1; D possibly corresponds to TRBD1 (5 bases). The germline V gene has CDR1 MGHRA and CDR2 YSYEKL. CDR3 length equals 14 residues. The V end was cut by 2 bases, the J end by 0 bases, with 7 bases between. CDR3 residues: CASSQTGMNTEAFF. CDR3 bases: TGCGCCAGCAGCCAAACAGGTATGAACACTGAAGCTTTCTTT.

The CDR3 protein is CASRDFGGYNEQFF. CDR3 DNA: TGTGCCAGCAGGGACTTCGGGGGATACAATGAGCAGTTCTTC. The rearrangement uses TRBV7-9 and TRBJ2-1; perhaps TRBD2 as D (6 bases). Germline CDR1 reads SEHNR; CDR2 reads FQNEAQ (reference sequence). This CDR3 is 14 amino acids long. Trimming removed 6 bases at V and 4 bases at J, with 13 bases between.

The rearrangement uses TRBV6-8 and TRBJ2-7, with D maybe TRBD1 (5 bases). The CDR3 has 14 amino acids. The germline gives CDR1 MNHGY, CDR2 SAAAGT. V lost 0 bases, J lost 6 bases, and 12 bases lay in between. The CDR3 region is CASSYSPWQGEQYF. The DNA of the CDR3 is TGTGCCAGCAGTTACTCACCTTGGCAGGGCGAGCAGTACTTC.

This chain uses TRBV11-2 with TRBJ2-7; 14 nucleotides agree with TRBD2. This CDR3 spans 14 amino acids. The trim removed 8 bases at V and 4 bases at J, leaving 4 bases unmatched. Germline V lookup: CDR1 SGHAT, CDR2 FQNNGV. CDR3 region: CASGGTSGSYEQYF. CDR3 in DNA: TGTGCCAGCGGTGGGACTAGCGGGAGTTACGAGCAGTACTTC.

This chain joins TRBV15 and TRBJ2-1, with D tentatively TRBD2 (6 bases). The CDR3 spans 15 residues. Germline CDR1 LNHNV, CDR2 YYDKDF (reference sequence). The germline V and J ends were trimmed by 0 bases and 2 bases, with 8 bases remaining between them. CDR3 amino acids: CATSRDVAAYNEQFF. CDR3 nucleotides: TGTGCCACCAGCAGAGATGTAGCGGCCTACAATGAGCAGTTCTTC.

This chain links TRBV5-1 with TRBJ2-1; the D gene is possibly TRBD1 (5 bases). Trimming left V 0 bases short and J 5 bases short, with 9 bases between. Germline V lookup: CDR1 SGHRS, CDR2 YFSETQ. The CDR3 covers 14 residues. CDR3 nucleotides: TGCGCCAGCAGCTTGGGACAGCTCAACAATGAGCAGTTCTTC. Residues: CASSLGQLNNEQFF.